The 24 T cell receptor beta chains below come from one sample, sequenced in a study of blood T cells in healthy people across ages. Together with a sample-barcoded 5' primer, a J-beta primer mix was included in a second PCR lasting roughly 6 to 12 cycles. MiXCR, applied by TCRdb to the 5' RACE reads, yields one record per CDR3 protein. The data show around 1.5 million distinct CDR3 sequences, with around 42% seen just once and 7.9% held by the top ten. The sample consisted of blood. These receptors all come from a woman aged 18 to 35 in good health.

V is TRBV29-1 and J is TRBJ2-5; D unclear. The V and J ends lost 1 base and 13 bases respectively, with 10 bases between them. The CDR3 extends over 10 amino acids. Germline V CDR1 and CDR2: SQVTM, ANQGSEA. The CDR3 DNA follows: TGCAGCGTTGAAGTGGGTGAGCGGTACTTC. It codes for CSVEVGERYF.

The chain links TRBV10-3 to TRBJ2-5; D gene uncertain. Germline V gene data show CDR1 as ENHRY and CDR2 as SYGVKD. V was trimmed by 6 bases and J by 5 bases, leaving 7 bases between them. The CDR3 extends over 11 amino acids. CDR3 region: CAIRQGETQYF. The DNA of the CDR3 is TGTGCCATCAGACAAGGGGAGACCCAGTACTTC.

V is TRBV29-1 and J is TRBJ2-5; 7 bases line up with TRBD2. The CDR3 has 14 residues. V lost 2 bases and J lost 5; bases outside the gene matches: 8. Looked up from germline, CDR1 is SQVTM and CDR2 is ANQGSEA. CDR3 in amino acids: CSVERWEGPETQYF. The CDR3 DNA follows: TGCAGCGTTGAACGGTGGGAGGGCCCGGAGACCCAGTACTTC.

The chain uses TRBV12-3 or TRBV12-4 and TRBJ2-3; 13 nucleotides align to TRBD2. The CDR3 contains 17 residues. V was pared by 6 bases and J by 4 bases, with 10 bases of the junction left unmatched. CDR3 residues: CASSQLQLAGGPDTQYF. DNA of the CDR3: TGTGCCAGCAGCCAACTCCAACTAGCGGGGGGGCCAGATACGCAGTATTTT.

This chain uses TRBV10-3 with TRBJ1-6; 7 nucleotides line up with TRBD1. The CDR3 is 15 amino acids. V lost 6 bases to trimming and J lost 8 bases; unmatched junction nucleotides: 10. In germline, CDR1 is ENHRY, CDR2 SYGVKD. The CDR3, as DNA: TGTGCCATCAGAGCCGGGCAGGGGGTTGATTCACCCCTCCACTTT. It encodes CAIRAGQGVDSPLHF.

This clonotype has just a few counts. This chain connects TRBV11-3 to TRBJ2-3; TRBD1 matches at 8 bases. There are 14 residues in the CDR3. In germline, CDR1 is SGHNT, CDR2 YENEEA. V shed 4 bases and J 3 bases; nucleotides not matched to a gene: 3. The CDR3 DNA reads TGTGCCAGCAGCTACCGGACAGGGACAGATACGCAGTATTTT. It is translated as CASSYRTGTDTQYF.

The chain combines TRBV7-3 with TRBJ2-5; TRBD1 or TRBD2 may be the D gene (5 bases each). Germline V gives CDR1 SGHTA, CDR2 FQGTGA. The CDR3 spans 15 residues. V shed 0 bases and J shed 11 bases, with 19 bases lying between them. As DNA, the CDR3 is TGTGCCAGCAGCTTAACGTGGGGGAGCTACAATGAGCAGTACTTC. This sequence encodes CASSLTWGSYNEQYF.

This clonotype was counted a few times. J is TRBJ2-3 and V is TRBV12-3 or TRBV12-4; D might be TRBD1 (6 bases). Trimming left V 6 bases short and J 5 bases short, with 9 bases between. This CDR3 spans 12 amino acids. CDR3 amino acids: CASRTRGDTQYF. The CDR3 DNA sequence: TGTGCCAGCAGGACCAGGGGAGATACGCAGTATTTT.

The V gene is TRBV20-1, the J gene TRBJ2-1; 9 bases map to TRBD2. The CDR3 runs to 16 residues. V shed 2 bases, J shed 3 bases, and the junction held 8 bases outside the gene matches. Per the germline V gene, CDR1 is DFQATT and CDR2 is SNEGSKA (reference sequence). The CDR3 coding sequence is TGCAGTGCTAGACCACTCGCTAGCGGGGTCTACAATGAGCAGTTCTTC. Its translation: CSARPLASGVYNEQFF.

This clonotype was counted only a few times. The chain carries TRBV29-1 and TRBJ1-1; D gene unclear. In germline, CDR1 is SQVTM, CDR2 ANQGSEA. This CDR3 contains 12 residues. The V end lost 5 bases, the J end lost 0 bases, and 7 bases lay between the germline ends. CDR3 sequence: CSVSHMNTEAFF. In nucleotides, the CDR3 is TGCAGCGTTTCCCACATGAACACTGAAGCTTTCTTT. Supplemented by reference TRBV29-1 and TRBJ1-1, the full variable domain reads SAVISQKPSRDICQRGTSLTIQCQVDSQVTMMFWYRQQPGQSLTLIATANQGSEATYESGFVIDKFPISRPNLTFSTLTVSNMSPEDSSIYLCSVSHMNTEAFFGQGTRLTVV.

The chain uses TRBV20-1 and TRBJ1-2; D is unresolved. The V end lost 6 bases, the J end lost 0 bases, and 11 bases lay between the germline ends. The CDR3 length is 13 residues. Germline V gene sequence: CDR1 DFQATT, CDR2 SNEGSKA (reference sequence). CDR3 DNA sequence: TGCAGTGCCCCCGACGAAACTAACTATGGCTACACCTTC. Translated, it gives CSAPDETNYGYTF.

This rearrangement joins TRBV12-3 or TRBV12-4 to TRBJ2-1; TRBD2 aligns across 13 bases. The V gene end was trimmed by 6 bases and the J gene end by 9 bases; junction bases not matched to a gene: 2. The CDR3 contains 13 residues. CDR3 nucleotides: TGTGCCAGCAGGCGACTAGCGGGGGGTGAGCAGTTCTTC. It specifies CASRRLAGGEQFF.

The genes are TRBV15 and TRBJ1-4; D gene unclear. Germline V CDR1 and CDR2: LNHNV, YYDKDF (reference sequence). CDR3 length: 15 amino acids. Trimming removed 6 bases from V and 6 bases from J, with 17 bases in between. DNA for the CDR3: TGTGCCACCAGTCTAGAACAGCAACTTGATGAAAAACTGTTTTTT. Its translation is CATSLEQQLDEKLFF.

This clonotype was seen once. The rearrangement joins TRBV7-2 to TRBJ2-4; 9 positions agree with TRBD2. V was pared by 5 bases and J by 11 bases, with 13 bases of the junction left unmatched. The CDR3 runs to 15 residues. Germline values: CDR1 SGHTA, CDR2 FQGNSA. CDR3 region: CASSPSGKVGSLQYF. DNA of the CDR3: TGTGCCAGCAGCCCTAGCGGGAAGGTCGGGAGCCTTCAGTACTTC.

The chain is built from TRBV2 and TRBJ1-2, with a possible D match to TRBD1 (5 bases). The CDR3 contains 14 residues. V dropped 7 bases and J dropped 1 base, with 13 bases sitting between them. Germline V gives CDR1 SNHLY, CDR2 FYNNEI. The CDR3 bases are TGTGCCAGCATGGAGGACACCTTTAACTATGGCTACACCTTC. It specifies CASMEDTFNYGYTF. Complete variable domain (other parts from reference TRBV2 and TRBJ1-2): EPEVTQTPSHQVTQMGQEVILRCVPISNHLYFYWYRQILGQKVEFLVSFYNNEISEKSEIFDDQFSVERPDGSNFTLKIRSTKLEDSAMYFCASMEDTFNYGYTFGSGTRLTVV.

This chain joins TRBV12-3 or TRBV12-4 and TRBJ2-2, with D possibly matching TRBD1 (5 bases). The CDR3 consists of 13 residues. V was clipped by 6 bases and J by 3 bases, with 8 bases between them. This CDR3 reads CASRIRDTGELFF. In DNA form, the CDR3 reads TGTGCCAGCAGGATCAGGGACACCGGGGAGCTGTTTTTT.

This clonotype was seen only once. DNA of the CDR3: TGTGCCAGCATAATGGGGGGGGACTGCACCTTC. It translates to CASIMGGDCTF. The chain links TRBV2 to TRBJ1-2, with D possibly being TRBD1 (5 bases). Germline loops: CDR1 SNHLY, CDR2 FYNNEI. Trimming left V 7 bases short and J 13 bases short, with 16 bases between. This CDR3 is 11 amino acids long.

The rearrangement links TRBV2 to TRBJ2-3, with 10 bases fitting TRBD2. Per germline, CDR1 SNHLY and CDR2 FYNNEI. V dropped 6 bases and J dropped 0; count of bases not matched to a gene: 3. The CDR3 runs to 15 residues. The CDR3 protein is CASRGLADSTDTQYF. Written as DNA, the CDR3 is TGTGCCAGCAGAGGACTAGCGGATAGCACAGATACGCAGTATTTT. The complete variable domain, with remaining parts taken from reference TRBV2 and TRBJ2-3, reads EPEVTQTPSHQVTQMGQEVILRCVPISNHLYFYWYRQILGQKVEFLVSFYNNEISEKSEIFDDQFSVERPDGSNFTLKIRSTKLEDSAMYFCASRGLADSTDTQYFGPGTRLTVL.

CDR3 protein: CAIRGGLAGGRSYGQYF. CDR3 nucleotides: TGTGCCATCAGAGGGGGACTAGCGGGAGGGCGCTCCTACGGGCAGTACTTC. The V gene is TRBV10-3, the J gene TRBJ2-5; TRBD2 matches at 16 bases. This CDR3 comprises 17 residues. Germline loops: CDR1 ENHRY, CDR2 SYGVKD. The V and J ends lost 6 bases and 11 bases, in that order; junction bases with no gene match: 15.

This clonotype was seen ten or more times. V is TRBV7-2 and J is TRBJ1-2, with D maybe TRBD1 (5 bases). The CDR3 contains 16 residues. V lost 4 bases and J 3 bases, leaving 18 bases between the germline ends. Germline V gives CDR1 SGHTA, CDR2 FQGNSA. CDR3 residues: CASSSGRGGRDYGYTF. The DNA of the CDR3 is TGTGCCAGCAGCTCCGGGCGGGGGGGTCGGGACTATGGCTACACCTTC.

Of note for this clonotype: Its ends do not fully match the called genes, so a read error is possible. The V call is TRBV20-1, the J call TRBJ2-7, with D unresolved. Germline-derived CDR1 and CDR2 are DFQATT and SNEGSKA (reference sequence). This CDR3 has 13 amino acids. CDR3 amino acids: CSARDPDWYEQYF. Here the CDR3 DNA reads TGCAGTGCCAGAGATCCCGATTGGTACGAGCAGTACTTC.

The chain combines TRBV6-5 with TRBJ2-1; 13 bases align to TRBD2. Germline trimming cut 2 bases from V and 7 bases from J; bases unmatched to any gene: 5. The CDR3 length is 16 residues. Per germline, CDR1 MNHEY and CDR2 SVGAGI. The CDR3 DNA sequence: TGTGCCAGCAGTTACCTGGGACTAGCGGGATTGAATGAGCAGTTCTTC. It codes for CASSYLGLAGLNEQFF.

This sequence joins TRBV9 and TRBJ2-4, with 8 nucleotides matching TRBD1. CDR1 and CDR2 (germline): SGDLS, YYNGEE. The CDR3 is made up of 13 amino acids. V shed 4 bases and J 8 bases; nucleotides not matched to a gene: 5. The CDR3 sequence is CASSKQGGDIQYF. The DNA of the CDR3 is TGTGCCAGCAGCAAACAGGGGGGAGACATTCAGTACTTC.

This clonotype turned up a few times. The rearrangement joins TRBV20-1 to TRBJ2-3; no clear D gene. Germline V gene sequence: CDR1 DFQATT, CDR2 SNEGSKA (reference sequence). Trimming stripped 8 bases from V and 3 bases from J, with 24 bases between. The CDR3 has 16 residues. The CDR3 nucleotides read TGCAGTACAACAAGTAGGGCGGAGACTCTTACAGATACGCAGTATTTT. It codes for CSTTSRAETLTDTQYF.